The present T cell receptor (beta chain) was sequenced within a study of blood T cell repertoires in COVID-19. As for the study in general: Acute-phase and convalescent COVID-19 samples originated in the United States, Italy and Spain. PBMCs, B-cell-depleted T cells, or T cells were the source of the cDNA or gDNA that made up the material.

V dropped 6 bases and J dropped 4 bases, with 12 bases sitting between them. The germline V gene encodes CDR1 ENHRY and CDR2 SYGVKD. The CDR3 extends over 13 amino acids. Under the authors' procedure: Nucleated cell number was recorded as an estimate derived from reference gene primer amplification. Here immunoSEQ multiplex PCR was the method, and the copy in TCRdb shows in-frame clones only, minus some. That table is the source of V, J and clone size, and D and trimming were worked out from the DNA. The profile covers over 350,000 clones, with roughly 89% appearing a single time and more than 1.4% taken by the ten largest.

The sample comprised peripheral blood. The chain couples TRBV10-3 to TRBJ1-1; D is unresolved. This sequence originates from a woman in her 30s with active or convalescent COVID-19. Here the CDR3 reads CAIRPISGTEAFF. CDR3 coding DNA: TGTGCCATCAGACCTATTTCGGGCACTGAAGCTTTCTTT.